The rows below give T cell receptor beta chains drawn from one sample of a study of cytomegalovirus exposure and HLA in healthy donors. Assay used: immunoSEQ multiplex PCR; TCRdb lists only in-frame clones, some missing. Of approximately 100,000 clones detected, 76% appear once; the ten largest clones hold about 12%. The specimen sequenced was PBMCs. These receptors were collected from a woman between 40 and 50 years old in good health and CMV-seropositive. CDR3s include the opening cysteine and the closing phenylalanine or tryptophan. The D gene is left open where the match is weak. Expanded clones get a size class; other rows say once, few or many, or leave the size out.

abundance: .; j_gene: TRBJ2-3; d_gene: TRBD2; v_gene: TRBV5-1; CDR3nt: TGCGCCAGCAGCTCCTCCGGGGGGGCTAATCGGGATACGCAGTATTTT; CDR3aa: CASSSSGGANRDTQYF
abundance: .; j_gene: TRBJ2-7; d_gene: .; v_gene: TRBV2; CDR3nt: TGTGCCAGCGGAATTCTGCCGGGGGAGCAGTACTTC; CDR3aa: CASGILPGEQYF
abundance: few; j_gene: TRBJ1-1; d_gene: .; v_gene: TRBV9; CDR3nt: TGTGCCAGCAGCGTAGGGCCAGATGAAGCTTTCTTT; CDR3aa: CASSVGPDEAFF
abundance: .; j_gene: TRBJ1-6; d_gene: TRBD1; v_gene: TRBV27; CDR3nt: TGTGCCAGCAGTTCAGGGGGTTACTATAATTCACCCCTCCACTTT; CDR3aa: CASSSGGYYNSPLHF
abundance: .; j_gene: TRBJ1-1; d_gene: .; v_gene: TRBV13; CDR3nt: TGTGCCAGCAGCTTAGAGCGGGGCAGGAACACTGAAGCTTTCTTT; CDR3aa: CASSLERGRNTEAFF
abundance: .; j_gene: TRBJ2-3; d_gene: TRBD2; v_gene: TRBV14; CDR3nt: TGTGCCAGCAGCCAAGGCTTGAACGGGGGGTCCGATACGCAGTATTTT; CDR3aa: CASSQGLNGGSDTQYF
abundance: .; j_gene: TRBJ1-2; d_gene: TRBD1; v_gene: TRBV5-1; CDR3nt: TGCGCCAGCACCCCCTTGGGACAGGGCGAGGTTGGCTACACCTTC; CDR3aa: CASTPLGQGEVGYTF
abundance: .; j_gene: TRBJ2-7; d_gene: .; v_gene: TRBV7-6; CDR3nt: TGTGCCAGCAGCATCCCACAGGGCTCCTACGAGCAGTACTTC; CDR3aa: CASSIPQGSYEQYF
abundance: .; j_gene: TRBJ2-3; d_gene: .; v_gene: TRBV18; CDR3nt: TGTGCCAGCTCACCTGAATCTCCCCAGGTTAGCACAGATACGCAGTATTTT; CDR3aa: CASSPESPQVSTDTQYF
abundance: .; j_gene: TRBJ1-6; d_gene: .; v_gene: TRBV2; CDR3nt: TGTGCCAGGAGGGGGAATGGTAATTCACCCCTCCACTTT; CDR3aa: CARRGNGNSPLHF
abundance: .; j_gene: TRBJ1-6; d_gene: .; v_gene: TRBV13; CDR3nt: TGTGCCAGCAGCTTAGGACAGACCTATAATTCACCCCTCCACTTT; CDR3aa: CASSLGQTYNSPLHF
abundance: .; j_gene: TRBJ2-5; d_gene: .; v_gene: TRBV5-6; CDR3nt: TGTGCCGTGGGGCGAGAGACCCAGTACTTC; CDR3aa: CAVGRETQYF
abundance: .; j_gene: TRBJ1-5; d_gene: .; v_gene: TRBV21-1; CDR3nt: TGTGCCAGCAGCAAAGGTGGTCAGGGGGATCAGCCCCAGCATTTT; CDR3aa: CASSKGGQGDQPQHF
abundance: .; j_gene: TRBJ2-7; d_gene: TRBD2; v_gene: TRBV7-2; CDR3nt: TGTGCCAGCAGCTTCCTGCGGGGGGCCCAATACGAGCAGTACTTC; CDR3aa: CASSFLRGAQYEQYF
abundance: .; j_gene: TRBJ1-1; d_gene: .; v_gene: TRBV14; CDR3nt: TGTGCCAGCAGCCGGTTCGGGGGGAGCACTGAAGCTTTCTTT; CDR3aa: CASSRFGGSTEAFF
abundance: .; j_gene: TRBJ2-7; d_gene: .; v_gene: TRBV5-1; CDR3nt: TGCGCCAGCAGCCCTCGGGGTTCGAGCTCCTACGAGCAGTACTTC; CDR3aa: CASSPRGSSSYEQYF
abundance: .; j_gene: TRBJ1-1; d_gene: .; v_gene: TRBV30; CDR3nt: TGTGCCTGGAGTCTCCGGGACTCAACCCGAGCTTTCTTT; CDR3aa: CAWSLRDSTRAFF
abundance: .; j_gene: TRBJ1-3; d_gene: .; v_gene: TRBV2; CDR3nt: TGTGCCAGCAGCGCACAGGGTAACACCATATATTTT; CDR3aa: CASSAQGNTIYF
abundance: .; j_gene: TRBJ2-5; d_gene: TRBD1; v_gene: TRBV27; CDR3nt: TGTGCCAGCAGTTCCTACAGGGGGCCCAAAGAGACCCAGTACTTC; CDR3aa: CASSSYRGPKETQYF
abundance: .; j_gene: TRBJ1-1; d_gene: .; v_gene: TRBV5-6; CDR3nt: TGTGCCAGCAGCTTGGCCGATGGGATGGAGGACAGTTCCACTGAAGCTTTCTTT; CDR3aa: CASSLADGMEDSSTEAFF
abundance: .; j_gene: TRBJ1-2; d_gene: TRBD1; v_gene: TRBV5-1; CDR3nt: TGCGCCAGCAGCCCAGCCGGCCCGGGACAGGGGGTTGGCTATGGCTACACCTTC; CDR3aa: CASSPAGPGQGVGYGYTF
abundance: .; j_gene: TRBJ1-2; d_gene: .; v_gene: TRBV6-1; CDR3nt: TGTGCCAGCAGGCGGGACGGTGGGGACGGCTACACCTTC; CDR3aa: CASRRDGGDGYTF
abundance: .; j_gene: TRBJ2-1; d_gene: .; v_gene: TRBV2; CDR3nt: TGTGCCAGCAGGCGGAGCTCCTACAATGAGCAGTTCTTC; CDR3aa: CASRRSSYNEQFF
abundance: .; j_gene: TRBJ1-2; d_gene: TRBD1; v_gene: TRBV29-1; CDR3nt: TGCAGCGCCGGGGACAGCTATGGCTACACCTTC; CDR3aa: CSAGDSYGYTF
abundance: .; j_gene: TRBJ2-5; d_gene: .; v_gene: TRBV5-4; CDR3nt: TGTGCCAGCAGCTTGGCCGCGGACCAAGAGACCCAGTACTTC; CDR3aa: CASSLAADQETQYF
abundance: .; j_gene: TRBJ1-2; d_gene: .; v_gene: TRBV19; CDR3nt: TGTGCCAGTAGTATAACTCGCAGGGGACGGGGCTACACCTTC; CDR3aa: CASSITRRGRGYTF
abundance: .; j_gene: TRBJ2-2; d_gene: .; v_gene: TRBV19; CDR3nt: TGTGCCAGTAGTTCGGAGACAGATATCACCGGGGAGCTGTTTTTT; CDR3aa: CASSSETDITGELFF
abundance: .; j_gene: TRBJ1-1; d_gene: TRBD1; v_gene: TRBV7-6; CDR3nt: TGTGCCAGCAGCAAGGGACAGGGGCTCATGAACACTGAAGCTTTCTTT; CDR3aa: CASSKGQGLMNTEAFF
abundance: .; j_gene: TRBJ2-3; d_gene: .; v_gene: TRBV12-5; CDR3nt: TGTGCTAGTGGCAAACTCGACATCCTCAGGGCAGATACGCAGTATTTT; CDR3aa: CASGKLDILRADTQYF
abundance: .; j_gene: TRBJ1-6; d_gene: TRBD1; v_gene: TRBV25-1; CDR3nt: TGTGCCAGCAGTAGGCAGGGGGGTAATAATTCACCCCTCCACTTT; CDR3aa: CASSRQGGNNSPLHF
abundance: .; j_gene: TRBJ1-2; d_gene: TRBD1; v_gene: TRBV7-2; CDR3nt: TGTGCCAGCAGCTTCGGACAGGCCGACTATGGCTACACCTTC; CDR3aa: CASSFGQADYGYTF
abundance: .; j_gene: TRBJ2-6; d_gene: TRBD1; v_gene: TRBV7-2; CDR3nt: TGTGCCACCTCGGACAGGATCTCTGGGGCCAACGTCCTGACTTTC; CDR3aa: CATSDRISGANVLTF
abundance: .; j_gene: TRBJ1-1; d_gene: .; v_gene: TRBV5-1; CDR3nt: TGCGCCAGCAGCCGAACAGGCTTGAACACTGAAGCTTTCTTT; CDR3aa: CASSRTGLNTEAFF
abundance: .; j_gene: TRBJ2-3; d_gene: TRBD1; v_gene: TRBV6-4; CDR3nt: TGTGCCAGCAGCAGAGGGGGCTACAGCACAGATACGCAGTATTTT; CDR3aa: CASSRGGYSTDTQYF
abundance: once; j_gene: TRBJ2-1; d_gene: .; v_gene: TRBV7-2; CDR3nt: TGTGCCAGCAGCTTAAGGGCTGCGGGGACTTACAATGAGCAGTTCTTC; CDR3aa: CASSLRAAGTYNEQFF
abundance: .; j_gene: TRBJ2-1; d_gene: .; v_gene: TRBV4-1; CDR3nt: TGCGCCAGCAGCCAAGGCGCTGCTGCGAGCTCCTACAATGAGCAGTTCTTC; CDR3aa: CASSQGAAASSYNEQFF
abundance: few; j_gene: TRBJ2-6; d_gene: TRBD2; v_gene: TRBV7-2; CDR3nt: TGTGCCAGCAGCTTAGGGCGGGGGGCCGCCTCTGGGGCCAACGTCCTGACTTTC; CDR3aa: CASSLGRGAASGANVLTF
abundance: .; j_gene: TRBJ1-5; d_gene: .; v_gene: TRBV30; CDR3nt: TGTGCCTGGGGGGACTATCAGCCCCAGCATTTT; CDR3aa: CAWGDYQPQHF
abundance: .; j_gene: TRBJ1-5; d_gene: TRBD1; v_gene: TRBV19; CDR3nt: TGTGCCAGTTCAGGGGGTAATAATCAGCCCCAGCATTTT; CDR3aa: CASSGGNNQPQHF
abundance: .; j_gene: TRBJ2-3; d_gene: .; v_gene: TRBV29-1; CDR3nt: TGCAGCGCCGGGACTTTCCCATTTGGAGATACGCAGTATTTT; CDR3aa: CSAGTFPFGDTQYF
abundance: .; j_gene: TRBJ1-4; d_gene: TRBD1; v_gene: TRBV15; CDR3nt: TGTGCCACCAGCAGAGATGGGACAGGGGGCGAAAAACTGTTTTTT; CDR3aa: CATSRDGTGGEKLFF
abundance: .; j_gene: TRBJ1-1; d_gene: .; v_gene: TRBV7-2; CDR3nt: TGTGCCAGCAGCCTAGAGACATGGGGCGACACTGAAGCTTTCTTT; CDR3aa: CASSLETWGDTEAFF
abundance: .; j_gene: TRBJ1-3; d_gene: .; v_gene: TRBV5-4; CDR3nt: TGTGCCAGCAGCCCTGGACAGACTTTAGGGGGAAACACCATATATTTT; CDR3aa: CASSPGQTLGGNTIYF
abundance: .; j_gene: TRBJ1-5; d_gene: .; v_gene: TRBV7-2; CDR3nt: TGTGCCAGCAGCTTTAATAGCAATCAGCCCCAGCATTTT; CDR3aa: CASSFNSNQPQHF
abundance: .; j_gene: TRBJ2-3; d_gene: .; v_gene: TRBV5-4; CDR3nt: TGTGCCAGCAGCTTGGGAGAAAATCGACTCACAGATACGCAGTATTTT; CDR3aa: CASSLGENRLTDTQYF
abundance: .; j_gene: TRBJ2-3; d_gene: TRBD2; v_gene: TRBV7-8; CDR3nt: TGTGCCAGCAGCCCCCGGGTCGGGACTAGCCTAGATACGCAGTATTTT; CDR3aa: CASSPRVGTSLDTQYF
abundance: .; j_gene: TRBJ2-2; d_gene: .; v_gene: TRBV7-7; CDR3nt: TGTGCCAGCAGCTCATCGACAGGCCCCGGGGAGCTGTTTTTT; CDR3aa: CASSSSTGPGELFF